These 20 T cell receptor beta chains came from one sample sequenced in a study of CD8+CD57+ T cells in acquired aplastic anemia. Genomic DNA was employed as the template in profiling TCR beta VDJ and CDR3. TCRdb re-called the reads through MiXCR, storing one row per CDR3 protein. The sample shows approximately 220,000 distinct CDR3 sequences, roughly 53% of them seen only once. By flow cytometry, patients selected for sequencing had shown an expansion of CD8+CD57+ cells. What was sequenced was sorted CD4+, CD8+, or CD8+CD57+ T cells (not recorded which) from PBMCs. These receptors were obtained from a human donor with aplastic anemia.

The chain links TRBV20-1 to TRBJ1-2; the D is unclear. V lost 6 bases and J lost 1, with 18 bases in between. The germline V gene encodes CDR1 DFQATT and CDR2 SNEGSKA (reference sequence). The CDR3 length is 15 residues. Here the CDR3 reads CSATTGLTRNYGYTF. CDR3 DNA: TGCAGTGCGACCACCGGACTCACTCGTAACTATGGCTACACCTTC.

This clonotype was seen ten or more times. This chain joins TRBV12-3 or TRBV12-4 and TRBJ2-5, with D uncertain. The CDR3 runs to 14 residues. V lost 1 base, J lost 1 base, and 7 bases lay in between. The CDR3 nucleotides read TGTGCCAGCAGTTTAGGGGTGGTCCAAGAGACCCAGTACTTC. This sequence encodes CASSLGVVQETQYF.

The chain uses TRBV6-1 and TRBJ1-1, with TRBD1 matching 8 bases. The junction had 6 bases not matched to a gene; V was cut back by 7 bases and J by 2 bases. Germline loops: CDR1 MNHNS, CDR2 SASEGT. CDR3 size: 14 residues. CDR3 in amino acids: CASMKTGANTEAFF. The DNA for the CDR3 is TGTGCCAGCATGAAGACAGGGGCAAACACTGAAGCTTTCTTT.

This clonotype appeared a few times. V is TRBV20-1 and J is TRBJ2-6; D is uncertain. V lost 5 bases and J 4 bases, leaving 9 bases between the germline ends. CDR3 length: 13 amino acids. Germline CDR1 is DFQATT and CDR2 is SNEGSKA (reference sequence). The CDR3 reads CSASSAGANVLTF. The CDR3 nucleotides are TGCAGTGCTTCATCCGCAGGGGCCAACGTCCTGACTTTC.

This clonotype occurred many times. The J gene is TRBJ1-2, the V gene TRBV5-1; tentatively, D is TRBD1 (6 bases). This CDR3 is 15 amino acids long. V was shortened by 3 bases and J by 2 bases, with 14 bases between the two germline ends. CDR1 and CDR2 from the germline V gene are SGHRS and YFSETQ. CDR3 nucleotides: TGCGCCAGCAGCTCCGACGGACAGCCCAACTATGGCTACACCTTC. Residues: CASSSDGQPNYGYTF.

As concerns this clonotype: This likely comes from a read error, as the CDR3 has no conserved phenylalanine or tryptophan at its end. The limits of the CDR3 on the DNA are not certain, so only TCRdb's listed CDR3 is given. This rearrangement joins TRBV28 to TRBJ1-2. Ends included, the CDR3 has 14 residues. Germline V gene lookup returns CDR1 MDHEN and CDR2 SYDVKM. The CDR3 here is CASSLSRSNYGCTS.

This rearrangement joins TRBV2 to TRBJ2-3; D gene uncertain. The germline gives CDR1 SNHLY, CDR2 FYNNEI. The CDR3 runs 13 residues. V shed 7 bases and J shed 2 bases, with 10 bases lying between them. The DNA for the CDR3 is TGTGCCAGCAACAAAGGCACCACAGATACGCAGTATTTT. Translation gives CASNKGTTDTQYF.

This clonotype was seen ten or more times. The chain employs TRBV20-1 and TRBJ2-5; D is possibly TRBD2 (5 bases). V was shortened by 3 bases and J by 4 bases, with 12 bases between the two germline ends. The CDR3 is made up of 13 amino acids. Germline V lookup: CDR1 DFQATT, CDR2 SNEGSKA (reference sequence). The CDR3 spells CSASSPGGETQYF. CDR3 sequence (DNA): TGCAGTGCTAGCAGTCCAGGAGGAGAGACCCAGTACTTC.

This clonotype was recorded at least ten times. The J gene is TRBJ2-1, the V gene TRBV20-1, with 11 positions matching TRBD2. V was clipped by 2 bases and J by 4 bases; unmatched bases: 7. The germline V gene has CDR1 DFQATT and CDR2 SNEGSKA (reference sequence). This CDR3 is built from 16 residues. The CDR3 sequence: CSARRASGGRYNEQFF. The CDR3 DNA reads TGCAGTGCTAGAAGGGCTAGCGGGGGGAGGTACAATGAGCAGTTCTTC.

The rearrangement joins TRBV28 to TRBJ1-5; 7 nucleotides match TRBD1. Germline-derived CDR1 and CDR2 are MDHEN and SYDVKM. CDR3 length: 14 residues. Losses at the gene ends were 8 bases for V and 7 bases for J; bases not matched to a gene: 11. The CDR3 reads CASRQGGGIQPQHF. The CDR3 region has the DNA TGTGCCAGCCGACAGGGCGGCGGGATCCAGCCCCAGCATTTT.

As concerns this clonotype: Given a much more abundant clone one base away, this may be a read error. The CDR3 carries no conserved terminal phenylalanine or tryptophan, so it likely arises from a read error. The rearrangement uses TRBV14 and TRBJ1-6; D not resolved. Trimming removed 11 bases from V and 6 bases from J, with 14 bases in between. CDR1 is SGHDN and CDR2 is FVKESK in the germline V gene. This CDR3 spans 13 amino acids. CDR3 in DNA: TGTGCCGGCCCCCTGTGGTTTAATTCACCCCTCCACCTT. Amino acids: CAGPLWFNSPLHL.

The V gene is TRBV7-2, the J gene TRBJ1-6; D not resolved. V was clipped by 1 base and J by 6 bases, with 13 bases between them. The length of the CDR3 is 16 residues. The germline CDR1 and CDR2 sequences are SGHTA and FQGNSA. CDR3 in DNA: TGTGCCAGCAGCTTAGGACGGGCCGCCTCTAATTCACCCCTCCACTTT. It is translated as CASSLGRAASNSPLHF.

Remarks on this clonotype: This clone may be a read error of a much larger clone one base away. This chain joins TRBV6-5 and TRBJ2-7, with a tentative D call TRBD2 (7 bases). V was pared by 4 bases and J by 7 bases, with 17 bases between. This CDR3 contains 14 residues. CDR1 is MNHEY and CDR2 is SVGAGI in the germline V gene. The DNA for the CDR3 is TGTGCCAGCAGTTCACCTCGGGGGGCGCCGGAGCAGTACTTC. Translated: CASSSPRGAPEQYF.

Regarding this clonotype: At one end, the junction sequence differs from germline, possibly due to a read error. The chain's CDR3 is CSVEDTRSEQYF. CDR3 DNA sequence: TGCAGCGTCGAAGACACTAGAAGCGAGCAGTACTTC. The chain joins TRBV29-1 to TRBJ2-7, with D perhaps TRBD2 (5 bases). The CDR3 has 12 amino acids. Germline assignment: CDR1 SQVTM and CDR2 ANQGSEA.

V and J are TRBV20-1 and TRBJ1-2; TRBD1 agrees at 7 bases. V lost 3 bases to trimming and J lost 4 bases; unmatched junction nucleotides: 5. From germline, CDR1 is DFQATT and CDR2 SNEGSKA (reference sequence). The CDR3 totals 13 residues. The CDR3 sequence: CSASDRELYGYTF. CDR3 nucleotide sequence: TGCAGTGCTAGTGACAGGGAGCTCTATGGCTACACCTTC.

This clonotype was picked up many times. The chain employs TRBV2 and TRBJ2-7, with 8 bases aligning to TRBD1. The V and J ends lost 6 bases and 4 bases, in that order; junction bases with no gene match: 5. Germline V gives CDR1 SNHLY, CDR2 FYNNEI. This CDR3 comprises 13 residues. The CDR3 nucleotides are TGTGCCAGCAGCGAGGACAGGGTTTACGAGCAGTACTTC. It codes for CASSEDRVYEQYF.

The table lists this clonotype with many counts. The V and J genes are TRBV5-8 and TRBJ1-2; 7 nucleotides align to TRBD1. The germline gives CDR1 SGHTS, CDR2 YDEGEE. There are 13 residues in the CDR3. V lost 3 bases, J lost 5 bases, and 4 bases stayed unmatched. CDR3 amino acids: CASSWDSFYGYTF. The CDR3 DNA reads as TGTGCCAGCAGCTGGGACAGTTTTTATGGCTACACCTTC.

A word on this clonotype: A read error may be the cause here, since a much bigger clone is one base away. This rearrangement joins TRBV5-1 to TRBJ1-1; weak D call: TRBD1 (6 bases). The CDR3 length is 15 residues. The V end was cut by 0 bases, the J end by 7 bases, with 16 bases between. Germline V gene lookup returns CDR1 SGHRS and CDR2 YFSETQ. CDR3 in amino acids: CASSLVGAPGVEAFF. CDR3 bases: TGCGCCAGCAGCTTGGTGGGGGCACCCGGGGTTGAAGCTTTCTTT.

As concerns this clonotype: The junction differs from germline at one of its ends, possibly a read error. The V and J genes are TRBV6-5 and TRBJ2-7, with a weak D call TRBD2 (5 bases). Per germline, CDR1 MNHEY and CDR2 SVGAGI. This CDR3 has 15 residues. The CDR3 DNA reads as TGCGCCAGCAGTCACCACGCAGCGGATACCTACGAGCAGTACTTC. Its translation is CASSHHAADTYEQYF.

A few counts support this clonotype. This chain connects TRBV29-1 to TRBJ2-5; D gene uncertain. This CDR3 has 13 residues. Germline CDR1 and CDR2: SQVTM and ANQGSEA. V was trimmed by 5 bases and J by 2 bases, leaving 12 bases between them. The DNA for the CDR3 is TGCAGCGTTCGCAGACTTGGTCAAGAGACCCAGTACTTC. Translated, it gives CSVRRLGQETQYF.